This T cell receptor (beta chain) was identified in a study of HIV-infected children after antiretroviral therapy interruption. About the research overall: Continuous-treatment samples came from weeks 0, 48 and 150. Study outcomes and limitations: Naive CD4+ Gini coefficient rose by interruption end, suggesting clonal expansion.

Treatment here: PENTA 11 planned treatment interruption arm or continuous ART arm. Naive CD4+ CD45RA+ CD45RO- T cells were sorted from thawed PBMCs. Unique molecular identifiers were included in an RNA-based 3' RACE TCR library. TCRdb fed the 3' RACE reads into MiXCR, producing one record per CDR3 protein. This sample has about 86,000 distinct CDR3 sequences, with around 6.9% found just once. Ten or more counts support this clonotype. Its antigen is unknown. V lost 4 bases and J 0 bases, leaving 12 bases between the germline ends. The CDR3 is made up of 15 amino acids. Sequencing was performed on CD45RA+ CD4+ T cells from PBMCs, pooled from several time points, taken from a donor given antiretroviral therapy, either interrupted or continuous. Subset described: naive CD4+ CD45RA+ CD45RO- T cells. The sequence was collected from a pool of human donors with HIV. The chain combines TRBV12-3 or TRBV12-4 with TRBJ1-1; D is undetermined. The DNA for the CDR3 is TGTGCCAGCAGTTCAATGGCAACCATGAACACTGAAGCTTTCTTT. Translated: CASSSMATMNTEAFF.